Described below is a single T cell receptor beta chain sequence and its context. The repertoire was sequenced with immunoSEQ multiplex PCR; TCRdb's copy has only in-frame clones and lacks some. The data contain approximately 440,000 clones, 87% of them singletons. Germline V CDR1 and CDR2: SGHRS, YFSETQ. J was trimmed by 7 bases and V by 5 bases; bases with no gene match: 9. The CDR3 loop spans 14 amino acids. This entry is derived from a study of blood T cell repertoires in COVID-19. At the level of the study: Nucleic acid was either cDNA or gDNA, and it came from T cells, B-cell-depleted T cells, or PBMCs.

Participants were aged roughly 18 to 95 years, lived in under 25 US areas, and enrolled virtually. Membership in each cohort depended on participant-reported clinical history. Two negative PCRs, clearance, or symptom resolution characterized the recovered Cohort 3 donors. The receptor's source is a woman aged 18-29 years who had recovered from COVID-19. The V call is TRBV5-1, the J call TRBJ2-5; TRBD1 agrees at 9 bases. Sequencing used PBMCs or T cells enriched from blood (not recorded which). The CDR3 reads CASRRTGEGGTQYF. DNA for the CDR3: TGCGCCAGCAGACGGACAGGGGAGGGCGGGACCCAGTACTTC.